This T cell receptor (beta chain) appears in the sequencing data of a study of cytomegalovirus exposure and HLA in healthy donors. Primers included in the PCR were 60 Vbeta and 13 Jbeta primers. Sequencing used immunoSEQ multiplex PCR; TCRdb keeps in-frame clones, though not all of them. The sample includes 75,000 to 95,000 clones, 65% to 85% seen only once; the top ten take about 2%. Trimming took 5 bases from V and 0 from J, leaving 13 bases between them. CDR3 length: 15 residues. CDR1 and CDR2 from the germline V gene are MNHNY and SVGAGI (reference sequence). These donors, healthy bone marrow donors, were studied.

This chain connects TRBV6-6 to TRBJ1-1, with D uncertain. This TCR derives from a man aged 18 to 30 in good health and CMV-seronegative. The sequencing sample was made of PBMCs. The CDR3 here is CASSTLTPLNTEAFF. CDR3 nucleotides: TGTGCCAGCAGTACCCTGACACCCCTGAACACTGAAGCTTTCTTT.